A single count supports the clone carrying this T cell receptor (beta chain). The antigen remains unidentified. The data belong to a study of CD8 T cells in Susac syndrome. Whole-study context: There were Susac syndrome patients who were therapy-naive at blood draw, others on corticosteroids, and others on intravenous immunoglobulin alone. Findings of the study overall: Clonal expansion was not observed in the Susac syndrome CD4+ T cell repertoires.

Patients with Susac syndrome met diagnostic criteria that were recently defined for definite or probable disease. Reverse transcription used roughly 0.5 to 1 ug RNA and random hexamers. TCR beta CDR3 was amplified by immunoSEQ covering 54 Vbeta and 13 Jbeta. MiXCR, applied by TCRdb to the immunoSEQ multiplex PCR reads, yields one record per CDR3 protein. The sample comprises under 150,000 distinct CDR3 sequences, 85% to 95% of which are singletons, and 0.13% to 0.15% rests with the top ten. J gave up 0 bases and V 5 bases, and 3 bases lay outside the gene matches. The CDR3 is 15 amino acids. CDR1 and CDR2 (germline): SGHTA, FQGNSA.

The chain joins TRBV7-2 to TRBJ2-2, with TRBD1 identical over 7 bases. The sample taken for sequencing was CD4+ T cells from PBMCs. The TCR comes from a human donor with Susac syndrome. The CDR3: CASSPGQTNTGELFF. The CDR3 DNA reads as TGTGCCAGCAGCCCGGGACAGACGAACACCGGGGAGCTGTTTTTT.